This T cell receptor beta chain was sequenced during a study of blood T cell dynamics during melanoma immunotherapy. Produced via immunoSEQ multiplex PCR; TCRdb's table is partial and in-frame only. The repertoire includes 15,000 to 20,000 clones, over 90% of them detected once, and around 0.2% sits in the top ten. The trim removed 3 bases at V and 4 bases at J, leaving 13 bases unmatched. Per the germline V gene, CDR1 is SGDLS and CDR2 is YYNGEE. The CDR3 is made up of 18 amino acids. Time point here: week 3, after first cycle of checkpoint inhibitor. The receptor's source is a human donor with melanoma. The source was effector memory CD8+ T cells from blood, collected from a patient treated with checkpoint blockade. The V gene is TRBV9, the J gene TRBJ2-1; 10 bases agree with TRBD1. The CDR3 nucleotides are TGTGCCAGCAGCGCGACAGGGGGCTACAAGACGAATTACAATGAGCAGTTCTTC. This translates into CASSATGGYKTNYNEQFF.